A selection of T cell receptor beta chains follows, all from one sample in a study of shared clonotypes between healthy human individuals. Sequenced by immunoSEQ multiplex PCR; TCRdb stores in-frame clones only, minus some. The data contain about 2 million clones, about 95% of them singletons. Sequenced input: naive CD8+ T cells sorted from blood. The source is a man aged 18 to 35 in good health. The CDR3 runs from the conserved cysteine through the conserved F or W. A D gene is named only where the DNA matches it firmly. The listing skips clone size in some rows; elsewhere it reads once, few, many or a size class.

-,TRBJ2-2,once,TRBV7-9,TGTGCCAGCAGCCCCGAACGAAGACTTGCTCTCTTGAACACCGGGGAGCTGTTTTTT,CASSPERRLALLNTGELFF
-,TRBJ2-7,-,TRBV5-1,TGCGCCAGCAGCGCGAATGACATGTCCTACGAGCAGTACTTC,CASSANDMSYEQYF
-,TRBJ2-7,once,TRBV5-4,TGTGCCAGCAGCTTGGGCAGCGGCTACGAGCAGTACTTC,CASSLGSGYEQYF
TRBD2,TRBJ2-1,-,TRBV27,TGTGCCAGCAGTTTATCCGGACTAGCTCCTGAGCAGTTCTTC,CASSLSGLAPEQFF
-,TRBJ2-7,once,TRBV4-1,TGCGCCAGCAGCCAAAGGGTGGCAGTTGACGAGCAGTACTTC,CASSQRVAVDEQYF
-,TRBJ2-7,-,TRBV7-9,TGTGCCAGCAGCACGGGGGACGGGACAGCGGGTTCCTACGAGCAGTACTTC,CASSTGDGTAGSYEQYF
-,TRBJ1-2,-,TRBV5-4,TGTGCCAGCAGCTTGCAGGAGGACTATGGCTACACCTTC,CASSLQEDYGYTF
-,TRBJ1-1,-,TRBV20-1,TGCAGTGCCTCGTGGGGCACTGAAGCTTTCTTT,CSASWGTEAFF
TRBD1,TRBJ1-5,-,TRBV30,TGTGCCTGGAGTGCCGGACAGGATAGTCAGCCCCAGCATTTT,CAWSAGQDSQPQHF
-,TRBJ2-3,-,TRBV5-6,TGTGCCAGCAGCTTGGAGCCAGGCGCCGAATGGGATACGCAGTATTTT,CASSLEPGAEWDTQYF
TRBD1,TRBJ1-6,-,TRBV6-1,TGTGCCAGCAGTCGGACAGGCGGAAATTCACCCCTCCACTTT,CASSRTGGNSPLHF
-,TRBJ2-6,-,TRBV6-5,TGTGCCAGCAGCCTCTCTGGGGCCAACGTCCTGACTTTC,CASSLSGANVLTF
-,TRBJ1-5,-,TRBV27,TGTGCCAGCACCTCGGGAGATCAGCCCCAGCATTTT,CASTSGDQPQHF
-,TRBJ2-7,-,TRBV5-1,TGCGCCAGCAGCCTGGGGCCGTGGGACGAGCAGTACTTC,CASSLGPWDEQYF
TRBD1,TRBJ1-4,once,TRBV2,TGTGCCAGCAGTGATAGGGGACAGGGTTCGTACGTGGATGAAAAACTGTTTTTT,CASSDRGQGSYVDEKLFF
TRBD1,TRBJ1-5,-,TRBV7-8,TGTGCCAGCAGCTTAGAGGGGGCCGGCAATCAGCCCCAGCATTTT,CASSLEGAGNQPQHF
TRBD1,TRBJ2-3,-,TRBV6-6,TGTGCCAGTAAGATTACAGGGGGCACAGATACGCAGTATTTT,CASKITGGTDTQYF
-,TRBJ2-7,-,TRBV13,TGTGCCAGCAGCCCGGGAGAGGGGGGACGCTCCTACGAGCAGTACTTC,CASSPGEGGRSYEQYF
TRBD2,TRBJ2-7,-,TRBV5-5,TGTGCCAGCAGCTCGTCTAGCGGGAGAACCTACGAGCAGTACTTC,CASSSSSGRTYEQYF
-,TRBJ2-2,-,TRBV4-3,TGCGCCAGCAGCCAAGGACGGGACCCATCCGGGGAGCTGTTTTTT,CASSQGRDPSGELFF
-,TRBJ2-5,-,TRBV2,TGTGCCAGCAGCCAGCCTTTATCAGGGCCGGAGACCCAGTACTTC,CASSQPLSGPETQYF
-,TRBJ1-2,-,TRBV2,TGTGCCAGTTCCCTAGTGGGGGGATTAGAAAACTACACCTTC,CASSLVGGLENYTF
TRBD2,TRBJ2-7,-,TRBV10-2,TGCGCCAGCATGGGACTAGTTCTGGGTAGCTCCTACGAGCAGTACTTC,CASMGLVLGSSYEQYF
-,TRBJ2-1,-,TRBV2,TGTGCCAGTCCTGGAACCCGGGAATACAATGAGCAGTTCTTC,CASPGTREYNEQFF
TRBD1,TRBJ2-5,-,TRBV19,TGTGCCAGTAGTTACAGGGGACAAGAGACCCAGTACTTC,CASSYRGQETQYF
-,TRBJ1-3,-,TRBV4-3,TGCGCCAGCAGCCAAGAGGACACCTGGGGAGGCTCTGGAAACACCATATATTTT,CASSQEDTWGGSGNTIYF
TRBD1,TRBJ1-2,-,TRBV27,TGTGCCAGCAGTTCGGGACAGGGAATCTATGGCTACACCTTC,CASSSGQGIYGYTF
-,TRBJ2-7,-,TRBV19,TGTGCCAGTAGTATAGATCCCGGCAGCTCCTACGAGCAGTACTTC,CASSIDPGSSYEQYF
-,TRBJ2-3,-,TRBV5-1,TGCGCCAGCAGCTTGGGCGTTGATACGCAGTATTTT,CASSLGVDTQYF
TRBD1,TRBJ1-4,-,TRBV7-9,TGTGCCAGCAGCTCCCAAAGGGGGAGGGGGCCTAATGAAAAACTGTTTTTT,CASSSQRGRGPNEKLFF
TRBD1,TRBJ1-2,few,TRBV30,TGTGCCTGGAGCAGAGGACAGGGAGGATCTGGCTACACCTTC,CAWSRGQGGSGYTF
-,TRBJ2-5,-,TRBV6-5,TGTGCCAGCAGTTTAGGGGGGGGGATCCAAGAGACCCAGTACTTC,CASSLGGGIQETQYF
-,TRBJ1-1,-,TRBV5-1,TGCGCCAGCAGCTTCGAGCGGAACACTGAAGCTTTCTTT,CASSFERNTEAFF
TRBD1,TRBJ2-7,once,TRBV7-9,TGTGCCAGCAGCTCGCGTAAAGGGACAGGTGGGCACGAGCAGTACTTC,CASSSRKGTGGHEQYF
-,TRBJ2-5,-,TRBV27,TGTGCCAGCAGTTCTCGCCCGACAGTCCAAGAGACCCAGTACTTC,CASSSRPTVQETQYF
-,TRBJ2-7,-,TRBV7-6,TGTGCCAGCAGCACCGGACCCTACTCGGACGAGCAGTACTTC,CASSTGPYSDEQYF
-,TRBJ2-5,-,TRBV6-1,TGTGCCAGCGTCCCCTTGGACAGCCAAGAGACCCAGTACTTC,CASVPLDSQETQYF
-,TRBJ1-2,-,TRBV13,TGTGCCAGCAGCTTAGACAGGACGGACTATGGCTACACCTTC,CASSLDRTDYGYTF
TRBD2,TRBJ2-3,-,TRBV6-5,TGTGCCAGCAGTTCCTCCATGTGGGCGGGAGCGGATACGCAGTATTTT,CASSSSMWAGADTQYF
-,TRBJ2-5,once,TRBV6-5,TGTGCCAGCAGTAAACAGTACCTAAGCGAGACCCAGTACTTC,CASSKQYLSETQYF
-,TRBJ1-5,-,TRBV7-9,TGTGCCAGCAGTTGGAGGGATCAGCCCCAGCATTTT,CASSWRDQPQHF
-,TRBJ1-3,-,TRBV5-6,TGTGCCAGCAGCCCGGGGACAACTTCTTCTGGAAACACCATATATTTT,CASSPGTTSSGNTIYF
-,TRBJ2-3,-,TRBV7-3,TGTGCCAGCAGCCCGATAGGAGAAGGCGATACGCAGTATTTT,CASSPIGEGDTQYF
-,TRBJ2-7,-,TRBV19,TGTGCCAGCTCCGGTGGACGGGGCTACGAGCAGTACTTC,CASSGGRGYEQYF
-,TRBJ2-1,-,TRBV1,TGCACCAGCAGCCAAGTTGAGCTAGCGGGAGGACGCGAGCAGTTCTTC,CTSSQVELAGGREQFF
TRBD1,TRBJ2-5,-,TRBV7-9,TGTGCCAGCAGCGCCCCTTTTGGACAGGGGACAGAGACCCAGTACTTC,CASSAPFGQGTETQYF
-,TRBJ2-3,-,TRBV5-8,TGTGCCAGCAGCTTGGTCGCAGATACGCAGTATTTT,CASSLVADTQYF
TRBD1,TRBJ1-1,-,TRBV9,TGTGCCAGCAGCGAGGAGGGACAGGCTTACACTGAAGCTTTCTTT,CASSEEGQAYTEAFF
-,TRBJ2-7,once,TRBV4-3,TGCGCCAGCAGCCAATTTTACGGGGCGACCTACGAGCAGTACTTC,CASSQFYGATYEQYF
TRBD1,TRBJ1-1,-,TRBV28,TGTGCCAGCGAAATTGGCAGGGGGCCTAACACTGAAGCTTTCTTT,CASEIGRGPNTEAFF
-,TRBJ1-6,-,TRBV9,TGTGCCAGCAGTGACAGGCCCAATTCACCCCTCCACTTT,CASSDRPNSPLHF
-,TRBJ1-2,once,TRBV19,TGTGCCAGTAGTACCTTTTGGGACTCGACATCGGGCTACACCTTC,CASSTFWDSTSGYTF
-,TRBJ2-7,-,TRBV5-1,TGCGCCAGCAGGGAGGGGGTGAACTCCTACGAGCAGTACTTC,CASREGVNSYEQYF
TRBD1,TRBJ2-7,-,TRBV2,TGTGCCAGCAGTGACGGGACAGGGGGCTCCTACGAGCAGTACTTC,CASSDGTGGSYEQYF
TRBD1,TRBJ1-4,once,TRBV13,TGTGCCAGCAGCGAGGGACAGGGGTTTGCAACTAATGAAAAACTGTTTTTT,CASSEGQGFATNEKLFF
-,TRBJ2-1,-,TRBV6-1,TGTGCCAGCAGTGAGTTGATCGTTCAGTTCTTC,CASSELIVQFF